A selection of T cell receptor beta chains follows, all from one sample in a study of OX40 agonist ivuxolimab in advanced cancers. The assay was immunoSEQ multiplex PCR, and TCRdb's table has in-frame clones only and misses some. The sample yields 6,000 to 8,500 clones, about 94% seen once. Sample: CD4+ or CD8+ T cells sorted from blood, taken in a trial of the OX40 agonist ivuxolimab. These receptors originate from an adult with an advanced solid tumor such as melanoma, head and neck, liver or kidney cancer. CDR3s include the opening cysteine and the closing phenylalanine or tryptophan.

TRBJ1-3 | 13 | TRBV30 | CAWSPGSGNTIYF
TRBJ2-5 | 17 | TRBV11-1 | CASSSAPGQGYQETQYF
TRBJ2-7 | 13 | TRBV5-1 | CASSLGQGDEQYF
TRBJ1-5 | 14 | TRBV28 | CASSDTGGGQPQHF
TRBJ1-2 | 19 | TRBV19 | CASSSTGGGGTTFPYGYTF
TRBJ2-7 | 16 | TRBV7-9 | CASSVTRTSGINEQYF
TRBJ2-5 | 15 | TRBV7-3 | CASSQGQGRGETQYF
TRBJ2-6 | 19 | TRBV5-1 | CASSLAPSGGISGANVLTF
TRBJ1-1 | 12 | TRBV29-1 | CSVGGSNTEAFF
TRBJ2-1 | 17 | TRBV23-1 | CASSQGGGRGLHNEQFF
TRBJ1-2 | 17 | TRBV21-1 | CASRSNQKVCRNYGYTF
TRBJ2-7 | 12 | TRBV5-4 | CASSLNSYEQYF
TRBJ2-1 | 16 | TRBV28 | CASRLIGTGSYNEQFF
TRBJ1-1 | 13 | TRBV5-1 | CASGTGGNTEAFF
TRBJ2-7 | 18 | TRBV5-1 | CASSLAAFWGKGVYEQYF
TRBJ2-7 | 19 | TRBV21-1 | CASSKEIDGKVRVFYEQYF
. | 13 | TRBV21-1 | CASSKYGSYEQYF
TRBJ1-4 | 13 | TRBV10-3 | CAISSAGNEKLFF